Sequencing of this T cell receptor (beta chain) was carried out in a study of blood T cell repertoires in COVID-19 (TCRdb year 2020). As for the study more broadly: Samples from collaborators originated in the United States, Italy and Spain and spanned both the acute and convalescent phases of COVID-19. The prospective study material was composed of cDNA or gDNA derived from T cells, B-cell-depleted T cells, or PBMCs. Subjects who had been exposed to COVID-19, were actively infected with it, or had recovered from it provided the deeply sampled blood TCRbeta repertoires that made up the dataset. A freely available public database, intended as a resource for researchers studying the immune response to SARS-CoV-2, is where the repertoires were released. The samples were drawn from two sources: the first 160 participants of the ongoing ImmuneRACE study, and fewer than 1,500 subjects contributed by 6 global collaborators. Nearly every sample came with metadata listing a de-identified subject ID, COVID-19 status, age in years and sex. Where available, HLA class I and class II types were obtained from metadata supplied by the sample provider rather than from assay-based typing.

The immunoSEQ Assay, a bias-controlled multiplex PCR, was used to amplify TCRbeta CDR3 regions from genomic DNA. On the authors' methods: The number of nucleated cells in each sample was estimated from the amplification of reference gene primers within the assay. Sequence reads were collapsed and filtered to measure the absolute abundance of every unique TCRbeta CDR3 rearrangement. For each sample, productive Simpson clonality was calculated as the square root of Simpson's diversity index across productive rearrangements. TCRdb stores this immuneACCESS table with in-frame sequences only. Part of the clones is absent; in the studies checked, under half of the shortfall reflects unresolved V genes, and no reason is known for the rest. Clonal size and the V and J genes are those of that table, whereas D and trimming came from the DNA. The sample data list 25,000 to 30,000 clones, and under 85% of these were observed just once. About 43% of the sample is held by the ten biggest clonotypes.

Each collaborating institution followed its own protocols to collect whole blood in K2EDTA tubes. For TCRbeta analysis, collaborators shipped samples as frozen whole blood, isolated PBMCs, or DNA extracted from either of those sample types. Here is what the overall study found, with its caveats: The quantity of clinical and demographic metadata differed by source and by participant and was supplied without curation.

V and J are truncated by 5 bases and 2 bases respectively, leaving an intervening sequence of 17 bases. For CDR1 and CDR2, the germline V gene lists ENHRY and SYGVKD. The cysteine opens and the phenylalanine closes a CDR3 of 16 amino acids. The entry retains the CDR3 DNA only, 48 bases that are in frame from base 1. As concerns this clone: Its antigen remains unidentified. Per-nucleotide qualities are absent, and no much larger clonotype sits a single base away.

The sequence derives from a man between 65 and 85 years old with acute or convalescent COVID-19. The specimen was peripheral blood. This chain is built from TRBV10-3 and TRBJ2-3; 5 matching bases give a weak D call of TRBD2. The CDR3 corresponds to CAISKKLDFFTDTQYF. The DNA reads as follows: TGTGCCATCAGTAAGAAACTAGATTTTTTCACAGATACGCAGTATTTT.